The present TCR beta chain was sequenced within a study of shared T cell receptors in the human thymus (dated by TCRdb to 2020 to 2023). Regarding the research as a whole: The study investigated the way shared, self-reactive T-cell receptor alpha chains are produced in the human thymus.

Preparation of the library involved the immunoSEQ multiplex PCR assay. What TCRdb holds here is the immuneACCESS table cut down to in-frame rearrangements. Part of the clones is not present; checked against another copy, under half of the missing clones reflect an unresolved V gene, and the others are unexplained. The sample yields about 730,000 clones; approximately 85% were counted once. About 0.011% of the sample comes from the top ten. The cysteine opens and the phenylalanine closes a CDR3 of 11 amino acids. Left in the record is the CDR3 DNA by itself, 33 bases read in frame from the first base. The germline V gene encodes CDR1 MNHEY and CDR2 SVGAGI. Trimming takes 8 bases from V and 0 bases from J, and the germline ends sit 4 bases apart. Remarks on this clone: The target of this receptor is not known. Base-call qualities are not available, and no considerably larger clone is one nucleotide away.

This same sample was also taken into another study, of human thymus T cells. Per the second study: Immunologically healthy infants undergoing open corrective cardiac surgery for congenital heart defects in Finland were used as donors. The thymus tissue came from surgical resects taken out during corrective cardiac surgery. Biased V and J gene segment usage appeared to be present in both thymic and peripheral blood repertoires. According to the related research, thymic TCR repertoires were highly overlapping among unrelated individuals. The study described the TCR alpha and beta repertoires in about eight infant thymus samples and a few matching peripheral blood samples. The infant donors were about 6 to 244 days old, and the cohort included more than five males and two females. Thymocytes were released mechanically from tissue and stored at -70 °C as pellets of about 9-32 million cells. Genomic DNA was extracted from frozen cell pellets with a QIAsymphony instrument. TCRB and TCRAD loci were amplified from a standardized quantity of quality-controlled genomic DNA using the immunoSEQ multiplex PCR assay. The amplicons covered the V(D)J region and were long enough to include the CDR3 and to identify the V and J genes. Amplicon sequencing was performed on an Illumina platform through the commercial immunoSEQ service. Primer bias and sequencing errors were corrected using previously described methods, and TCRAD and TCRB definitions followed the IMGT database. The repertoires were analysed using immunoSEQ Analyzer 3.0 and VDJTools for basic statistics, V/J segment usage, diversity estimates, rarefaction and pairwise overlap. Diversity was estimated with Chao1, ChaoE, Efron-Thisted, Shannon and inverse Simpson indices, and also on datasets down-sampled to the smallest sample. Repertoire overlap was determined by strict matching of CDR3 nucleotide sequence, V gene and J gene, and Jaccard-based multidimensional scaling clustering was applied. Thymus samples yielded on average about 810,000 unique TCRB clonotypes, compared with roughly 80,000 from blood samples.

The sequencing input was thymocytes. This chain is built from TRBV6-5 and TRBJ1-1; the D gene cannot be resolved reliably. The TCR sequence derives from a girl in the first two years of life with a congenital heart defect. Donor details come from another sample of the same person, matched by shared clones. Here the CDR3 is given as CASGVNTEAFF. Read as DNA, the sequence is TGTGCCAGCGGAGTGAACACTGAAGCTTTCTTT.